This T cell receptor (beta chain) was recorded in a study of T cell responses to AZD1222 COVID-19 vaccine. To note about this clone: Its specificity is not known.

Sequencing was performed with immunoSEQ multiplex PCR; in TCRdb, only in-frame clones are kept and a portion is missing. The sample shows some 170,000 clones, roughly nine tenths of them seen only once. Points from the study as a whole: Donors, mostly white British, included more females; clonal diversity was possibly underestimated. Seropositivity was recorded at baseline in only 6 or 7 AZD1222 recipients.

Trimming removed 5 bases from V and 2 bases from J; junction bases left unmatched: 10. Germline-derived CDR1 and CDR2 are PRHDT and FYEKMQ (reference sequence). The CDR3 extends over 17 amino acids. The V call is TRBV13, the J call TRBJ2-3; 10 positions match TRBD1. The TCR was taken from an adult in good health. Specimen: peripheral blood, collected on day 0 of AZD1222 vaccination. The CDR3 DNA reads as TGTGCCAGCAGCACCCCGACAGGGGGCCTATACACAGATACGCAGTATTTT. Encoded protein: CASSTPTGGLYTDTQYF.